This T cell receptor (beta chain) emerged from a study of human T cells and chemical hapten exposure. On the study more broadly: Each patch test put 0.01% DPC on the upper back, and results were read at 6 days.

The CDR3 has 14 residues. V was pared by 5 bases and J by 4 bases, with 14 bases between. Time point: patch test 1, 2 weeks after DPC sensitization. Treatment given: therapeutic diphenylcyclopropenone sensitization with weekly scalp DPC. Non-pregnant alopecia patients aged 18 to 70, suitable for DPC therapy. Total RNA extraction was carried out from unfractionated whole blood. The library labeled individual cDNA molecules by adding unique molecular identifiers to them. In TCRdb, the RACE reads were re-called with MiXCR into one record per CDR3 protein. The table has 150,000 to 200,000 distinct CDR3 sequences, roughly 15% seen once.

The source was whole blood, collected in connection with sensitization to the hapten diphenylcyclopropenone (DPC). This receptor was identified in a woman aged 25 to 45 with alopecia areata. Some clones in this sample may be carry-over from other donors' samples. The rearrangement links TRBV12-3 or TRBV12-4 to TRBJ1-1, with D unclear. The CDR3 is CASSQQNLLTEAFF. The DNA for the CDR3 is TGTGCCAGCAGTCAACAGAACCTCCTCACTGAAGCTTTCTTT.